The present entry profiles one T cell receptor beta chain with its context. It has no known antigen specificity. The input lacks base qualities; no much larger clone sits a single base away. This record comes from a study of blood T cell repertoires in COVID-19 (dated by TCRdb to 2020 to 2022). Regarding the study in general: Collaborator samples came from the United States, Italy and Spain and covered acute and convalescent phases of COVID-19. The material from the prospective study consisted of cDNA or gDNA derived from T cells, B-cell-depleted T cells, or PBMCs. Samples were obtained from the ongoing ImmuneRACE study (first 160 participants) and from about 1,300 subjects provided by 6 global collaborators. The dataset comprised deeply sampled blood TCRbeta repertoires from subjects exposed to, actively infected with, or recovered from COVID-19. The repertoires were made available in a free public database intended to serve as a resource for research on the immune response to SARS-CoV-2. The sample metadata nearly always contained a de-identified subject ID, COVID-19 status, age in years and sex. Where HLA class I and class II types were available, the types were taken from metadata supplied by the sample provider, not from assay-based typing.

The immunoSEQ Assay, a bias-controlled multiplex PCR, was used to amplify TCRbeta CDR3 regions from genomic DNA. From the authors' description of their analysis: The number of nucleated cells in each sample was estimated by amplification of reference gene primers within the assay. To quantify the absolute abundance of each unique TCRbeta CDR3 rearrangement, sequence reads were collapsed and filtered. For each sample, productive Simpson clonality was calculated by taking the square root of Simpson's diversity index across productive rearrangements. Held by TCRdb, this immuneACCESS table contains in-frame sequences only and omits some clones. Under half of the omission traces to an unresolved V gene where checked; the cause of the rest is unknown. Clone size and the V and J calls come from that table; the DNA yielded D and trimming. Counted in this sample were 30,000 to 45,000 clones; roughly 87% of them appeared once. 7.2% of the sample is held by the ten biggest clonotypes.

V trim: 4 bases; J trim: 5 bases; unmatched bases: 5. According to the germline V gene, CDR1 reads SQVTM and CDR2 reads ANQGSEA. There are 13 amino acids in the CDR3, from cysteine to phenylalanine inclusive. This entry keeps only the CDR3 DNA: 39 bases, framed from base 1. The collaborating institutions used their own protocols to collect whole blood in K2EDTA tubes. For TCRbeta analysis, collaborator samples were shipped as frozen whole blood, as isolated PBMCs, or as DNA extracted from either sample type. The study at large found these results: The amount of clinical and demographic metadata varied by source and participant and was provided uncurated.

The receptor comes from a human donor in a cohort sampled during active COVID-19. The sequencing input was peripheral blood. The V and J genes are TRBV29-1 and TRBJ1-2, and 9 junctional nucleotides match TRBD1. For the CDR3, the sequence is CSVGGQGGYGYTF. The DNA reads TGCAGCGTTGGGGGACAGGGTGGTTATGGCTACACCTTC.